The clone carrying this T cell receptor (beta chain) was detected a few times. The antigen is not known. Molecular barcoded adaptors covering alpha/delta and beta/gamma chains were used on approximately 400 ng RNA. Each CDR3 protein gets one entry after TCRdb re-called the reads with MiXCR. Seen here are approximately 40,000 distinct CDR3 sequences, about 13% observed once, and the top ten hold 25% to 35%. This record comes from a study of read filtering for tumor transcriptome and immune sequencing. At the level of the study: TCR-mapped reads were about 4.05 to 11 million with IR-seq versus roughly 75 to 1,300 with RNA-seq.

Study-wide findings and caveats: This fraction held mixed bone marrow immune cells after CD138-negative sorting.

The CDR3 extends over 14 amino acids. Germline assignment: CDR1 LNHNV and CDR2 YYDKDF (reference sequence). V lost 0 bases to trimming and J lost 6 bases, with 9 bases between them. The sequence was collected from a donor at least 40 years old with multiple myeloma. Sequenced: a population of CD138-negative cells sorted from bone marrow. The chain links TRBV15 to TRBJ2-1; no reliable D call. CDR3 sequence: CATSRDLSSNEQFF. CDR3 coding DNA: TGTGCCACCAGCAGAGATCTTTCGTCCAATGAGCAGTTCTTC. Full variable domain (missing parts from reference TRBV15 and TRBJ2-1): DAMVIQNPRYQVTQFGKPVTLSCSQTLNHNVMYWYQQKSSQAPKLLFHYYDKDFNNEADTPDNFQSRRPNTSFCFLDIRSPGLGDTAMYLCATSRDLSSNEQFFGPGTRLTVL.